The present TCR beta chain was sequenced within a study of blood T cell repertoires in COVID-19 (dated by TCRdb to 2018 to 2020). In the study overall: Samples from collaborators originated in the United States, Italy and Spain and spanned both the acute and convalescent phases of COVID-19. The prospective study material was composed of cDNA or gDNA derived from T cells, B-cell-depleted T cells, or PBMCs. The dataset comprised deeply sampled blood TCRbeta repertoires from subjects exposed to, actively infected with, or recovered from COVID-19. The repertoires were released in a freely available public database meant as a resource for research on the immune response to SARS-CoV-2. The samples were drawn from the first 160 participants of the ongoing ImmuneRACE study and from some 1,300 subjects provided by 6 global collaborators. Nearly every sample came with metadata listing a de-identified subject ID, COVID-19 status, age in years and sex. Where available, HLA class I and class II types were taken from metadata supplied by the sample provider and were not determined by assay-based typing.

Broader findings and caveats from the paper: The amount of clinical and demographic metadata varied by source and participant and was provided uncurated.

The CDR3 has 16 amino acids, counting the end cysteine and phenylalanine. The CDR3 DNA has 48 bases and is translated from base 1. The germline V gene yields MDHEN for CDR1 and SYDVKM for CDR2. The junction carries 18 bases between V and J, which are trimmed by 6 bases and 2 bases respectively. The immunoSEQ Assay, a bias-controlled multiplex PCR, was used to amplify TCRbeta CDR3 regions from genomic DNA. On the study's bioinformatics: Nucleated cell counts per sample were estimated from amplification of reference gene primers within the assay. To quantify the absolute abundance of each unique TCRbeta CDR3 rearrangement, sequence reads were collapsed and filtered. For each sample, productive Simpson clonality was calculated by taking the square root of Simpson's diversity index across productive rearrangements. TCRdb provides this immuneACCESS table in a form limited to in-frame rearrangements. Some clones are lacking; in checked studies, under half of them reflect an unresolved V gene, and why the rest are absent is not known. V and J calls and clone size follow that table, whereas D and trimming were derived from the DNA. Here the sample has 200,000 to 300,000 clones; about nine tenths occur a single time. The top ten hold around 0.8% of the sample.

Details on this clone: Its cognate antigen has yet to be identified. Qualities for individual bases were not recorded, and no much larger clone is one base off.

Participants in the prospective study were enrolled through a virtual design, were aged roughly 18 to 100 years, and lived in approximately 24 United States geographic areas. In the prospective study, cohorts were assigned on the basis of participant-reported clinical history obtained from a screening survey and a study questionnaire. Exposed participants had been in contact with someone with a PCR-confirmed or clinician-diagnosed COVID-19 case within 2 weeks of study entry. Mobile phlebotomists in the prospective study collected whole blood, serum and a nasopharyngeal or oropharyngeal swab from every participant. Additional blood draws and questionnaires over an approximately 2-month period could optionally be provided by prospective study participants. Before DNA extraction, blood samples from the prospective study were shipped at room temperature or frozen.

This clonotype was obtained from a middle-aged man who had been exposed to COVID-19. Sequenced sample: PBMCs or T cells enriched from blood (not recorded which). This chain joins TRBV28 to TRBJ2-3; TRBD1 is a possible D gene, resting on 5 matching bases. The CDR3 reads CASSLAPDTDTDTQYF. The DNA is as follows: TGTGCCAGCAGCCTCGCCCCGGACACAGACACAGATACGCAGTATTTT.